This TCR beta chain was documented in a study of blood T cell repertoires in COVID-19. In the study overall: Collection of acute and convalescent COVID-19 samples took place in the United States, Italy and Spain.

Germline CDR1 reads SQVTM; CDR2 reads ANQGSEA. Deletions cut 1 base from V and 3 bases from J, with 18 bases between. CDR3 length: 16 amino acids. Per the authors' pipeline: Reference gene primer amplification yielded estimated nucleated cell counts. Profiled with immunoSEQ multiplex PCR; TCRdb holds only in-frame clones, not every one. The DNA gave D and trimming, while V, J and clone size come from that table. In the table there are around 280,000 clones, 90% of which are singletons. The chain combines TRBV29-1 with TRBJ1-2; the D gene is possibly TRBD1 (6 bases). Sample: PBMCs or T cells enriched from blood (not recorded which). This clonotype originated in a woman between 18 and 29 years old with acute COVID-19. The CDR3 loop is CSVEGDKELLHYGYTF. For the CDR3, the DNA is TGCAGCGTTGAAGGGGACAAAGAACTGCTCCACTATGGCTACACCTTC. The full variable domain, completed using reference TRBV29-1 and TRBJ1-2, is SAVISQKPSRDICQRGTSLTIQCQVDSQVTMMFWYRQQPGQSLTLIATANQGSEATYESGFVIDKFPISRPNLTFSTLTVSNMSPEDSSIYLCSVEGDKELLHYGYTFGSGTRLTVV.